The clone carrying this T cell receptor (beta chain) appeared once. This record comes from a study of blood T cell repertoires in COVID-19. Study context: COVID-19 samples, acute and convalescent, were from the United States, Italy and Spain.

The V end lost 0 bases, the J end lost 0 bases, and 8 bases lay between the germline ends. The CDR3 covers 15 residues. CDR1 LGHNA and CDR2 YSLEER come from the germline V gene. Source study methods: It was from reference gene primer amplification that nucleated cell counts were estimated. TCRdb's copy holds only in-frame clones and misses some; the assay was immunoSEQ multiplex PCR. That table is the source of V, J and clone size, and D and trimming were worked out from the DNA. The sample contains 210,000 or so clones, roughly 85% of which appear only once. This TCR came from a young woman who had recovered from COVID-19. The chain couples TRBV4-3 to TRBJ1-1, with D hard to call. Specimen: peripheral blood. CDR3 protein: CASSQEEGLNTEAFF. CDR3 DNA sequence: TGCGCCAGCAGCCAAGAAGAGGGTTTGAACACTGAAGCTTTCTTT.